This T cell receptor beta chain originates from a study of blood T cells in healthy people across ages. Looking at the study overall: The capture of about one barcoded beta molecule per two T cells was achieved by template switching.

The ends lost 5 bases at V and 7 bases at J; junction bases unmatched: 9. Germline V gene lookup returns CDR1 SGHRS and CDR2 YFSETQ. The CDR3 covers 13 residues. A second about 7 to 12 cycle PCR used barcoded and J-beta primers. Every single cDNA molecule received a tag from a template-switch adaptor with 12 random nucleotides. MiXCR was run by TCRdb on the 5' RACE reads, yielding one entry per CDR3 protein. The sample contains about a million distinct CDR3 sequences, about 53% of which appear only once. V and J are TRBV5-1 and TRBJ2-7; 7 bases align to TRBD1. Sample: blood. The TCR comes from a woman aged 55-69 years in good health. CDR3 amino acids: CASSLSTGLEQYF. The DNA of the CDR3 is TGCGCCAGCAGTTTATCGACAGGGTTAGAGCAGTACTTC.